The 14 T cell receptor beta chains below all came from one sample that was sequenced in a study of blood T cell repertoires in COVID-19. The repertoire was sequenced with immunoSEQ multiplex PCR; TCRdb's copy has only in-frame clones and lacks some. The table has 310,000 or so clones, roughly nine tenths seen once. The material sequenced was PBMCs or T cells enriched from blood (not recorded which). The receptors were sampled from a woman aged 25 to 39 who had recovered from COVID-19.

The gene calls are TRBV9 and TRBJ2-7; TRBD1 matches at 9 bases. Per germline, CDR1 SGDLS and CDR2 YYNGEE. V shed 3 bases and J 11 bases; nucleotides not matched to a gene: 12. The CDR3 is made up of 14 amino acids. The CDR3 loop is CASSAPGQGSPKYF. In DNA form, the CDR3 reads TGTGCCAGCAGCGCGCCGGGACAGGGTTCCCCTAAGTACTTC.

The CDR3 sequence is CASSGRGGAGPGELFF. CDR3 sequence (DNA): TGTGCCAGCAGCGGTAGGGGGGGCGCAGGGCCCGGGGAGCTGTTTTTT. The chain carries TRBV7-2 and TRBJ2-2; D may be TRBD2 (7 bases). CDR3 size: 16 residues. Germline CDR1 is SGHTA and CDR2 is FQGNSA. With 5 bases removed from V and 6 bases from J, the gap between germline ends came to 19 bases.

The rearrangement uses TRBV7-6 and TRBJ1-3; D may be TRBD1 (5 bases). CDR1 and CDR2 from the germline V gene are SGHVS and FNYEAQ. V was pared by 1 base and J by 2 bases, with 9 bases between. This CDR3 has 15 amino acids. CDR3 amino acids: CASSLGGSPGNTIYF. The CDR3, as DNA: TGTGCCAGCAGCTTAGGGGGCAGCCCTGGAAACACCATATATTTT. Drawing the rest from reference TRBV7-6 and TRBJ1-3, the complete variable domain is GAGVSQSPRYKVTKRGQDVALRCDPISGHVSLYWYRQALGQGPEFLTYFNYEAQQDKSGLPNDRFSAERPEGSISTLTIQRTEQRDSAMYRCASSLGGSPGNTIYFGEGSWLTVV.

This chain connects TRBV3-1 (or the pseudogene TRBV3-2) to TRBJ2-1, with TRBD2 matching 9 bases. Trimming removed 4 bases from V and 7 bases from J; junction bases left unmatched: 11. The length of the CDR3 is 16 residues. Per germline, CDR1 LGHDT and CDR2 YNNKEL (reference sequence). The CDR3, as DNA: TGTGCCAGCAGCCCGGGGAGCGGGGGGTTAGGTAATGAGCAGTTCTTC. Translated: CASSPGSGGLGNEQFF.

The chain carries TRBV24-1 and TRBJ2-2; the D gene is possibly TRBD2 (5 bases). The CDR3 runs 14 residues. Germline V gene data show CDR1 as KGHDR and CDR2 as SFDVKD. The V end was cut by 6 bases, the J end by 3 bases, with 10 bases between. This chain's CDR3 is CATSSMGDTGELFF. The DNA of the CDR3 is TGTGCCACCAGTTCCATGGGAGACACCGGGGAGCTGTTTTTT.

This CDR3 is CASSEMTGVSGGYTF. For the CDR3, the DNA is TGTGCCAGCAGTGAAATGACAGGGGTGTCAGGGGGCTACACCTTC. The rearrangement uses TRBV6-1 and TRBJ1-2; 8 positions match TRBD1. The ends lost 2 bases at V and 8 bases at J; junction bases unmatched: 10. CDR1 and CDR2 from the germline V gene are MNHNS and SASEGT. CDR3 length equals 15 residues.

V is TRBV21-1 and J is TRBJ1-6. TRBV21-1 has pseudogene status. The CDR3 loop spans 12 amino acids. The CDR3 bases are TGTGCCAGCAGCATAAAATTCCCACCCCTCCACTTT. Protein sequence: CASSIKFPPLHF.

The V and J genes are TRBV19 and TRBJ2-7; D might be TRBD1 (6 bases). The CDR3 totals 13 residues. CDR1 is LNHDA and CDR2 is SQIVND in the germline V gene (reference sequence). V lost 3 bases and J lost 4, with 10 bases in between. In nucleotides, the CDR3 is TGTGCCAGTAGTATGGGGGCAGGATACGAGCAGTACTTC. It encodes CASSMGAGYEQYF.

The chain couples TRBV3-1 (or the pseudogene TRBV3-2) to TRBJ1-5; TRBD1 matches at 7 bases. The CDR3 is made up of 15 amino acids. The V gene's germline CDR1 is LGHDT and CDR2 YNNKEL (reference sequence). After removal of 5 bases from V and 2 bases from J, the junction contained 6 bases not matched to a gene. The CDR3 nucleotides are TGTGCCAGCAGCTCACAGGGGTTTGGCAATCAGCCCCAGCATTTT. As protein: CASSSQGFGNQPQHF.

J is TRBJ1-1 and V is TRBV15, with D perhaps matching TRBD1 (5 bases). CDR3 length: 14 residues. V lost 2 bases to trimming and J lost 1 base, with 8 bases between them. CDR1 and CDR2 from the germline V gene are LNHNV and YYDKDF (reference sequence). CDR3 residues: CATSRPGQNTEAFF. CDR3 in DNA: TGTGCCACCAGCAGACCAGGGCAGAACACTGAAGCTTTCTTT.

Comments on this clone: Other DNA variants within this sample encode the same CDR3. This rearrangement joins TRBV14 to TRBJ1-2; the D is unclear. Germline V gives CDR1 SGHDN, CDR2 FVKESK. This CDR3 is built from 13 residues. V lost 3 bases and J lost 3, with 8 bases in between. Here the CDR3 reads CASSQSRDYGYTF. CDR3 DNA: TGTGCCAGCAGCCAGTCGAGGGACTATGGCTACACCTTC.

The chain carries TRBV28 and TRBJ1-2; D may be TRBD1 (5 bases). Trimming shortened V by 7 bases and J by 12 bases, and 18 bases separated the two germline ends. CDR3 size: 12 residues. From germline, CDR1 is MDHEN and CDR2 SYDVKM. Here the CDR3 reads CASNGDRVFNTF. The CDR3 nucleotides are TGTGCCAGCAACGGAGACAGAGTATTCAACACCTTC.

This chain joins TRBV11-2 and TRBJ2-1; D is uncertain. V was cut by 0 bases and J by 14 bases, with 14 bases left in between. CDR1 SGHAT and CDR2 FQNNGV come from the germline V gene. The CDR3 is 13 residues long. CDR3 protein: CASSLDSKSDKFF. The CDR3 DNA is TGTGCCAGCAGCTTAGATTCAAAGTCAGATAAGTTCTTC.

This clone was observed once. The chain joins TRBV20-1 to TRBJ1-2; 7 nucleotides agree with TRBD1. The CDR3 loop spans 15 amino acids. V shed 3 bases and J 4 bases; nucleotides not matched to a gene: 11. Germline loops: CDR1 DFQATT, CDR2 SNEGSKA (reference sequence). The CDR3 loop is CSASIRSEGAYGYTF. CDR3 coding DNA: TGCAGTGCTAGTATCAGGTCGGAGGGGGCCTATGGCTACACCTTC.